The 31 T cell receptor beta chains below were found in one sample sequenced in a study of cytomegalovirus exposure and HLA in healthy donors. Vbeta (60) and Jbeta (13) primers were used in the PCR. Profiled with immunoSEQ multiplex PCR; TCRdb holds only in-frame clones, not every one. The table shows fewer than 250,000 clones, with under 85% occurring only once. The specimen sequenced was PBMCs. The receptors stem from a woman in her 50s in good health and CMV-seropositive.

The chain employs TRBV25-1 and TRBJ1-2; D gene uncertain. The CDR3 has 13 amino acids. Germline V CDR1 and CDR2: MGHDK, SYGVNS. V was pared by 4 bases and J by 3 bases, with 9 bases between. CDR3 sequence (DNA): TGTGCCAGCAGTGTCGGGATCGACTATGGCTACACCTTC. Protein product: CASSVGIDYGYTF.

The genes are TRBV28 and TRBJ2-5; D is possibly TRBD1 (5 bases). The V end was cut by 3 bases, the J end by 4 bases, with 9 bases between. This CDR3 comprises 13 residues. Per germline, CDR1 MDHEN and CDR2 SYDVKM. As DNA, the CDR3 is TGTGCCAGCAGTTTCAGGGTTCGAGAGACCCAGTACTTC. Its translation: CASSFRVRETQYF.

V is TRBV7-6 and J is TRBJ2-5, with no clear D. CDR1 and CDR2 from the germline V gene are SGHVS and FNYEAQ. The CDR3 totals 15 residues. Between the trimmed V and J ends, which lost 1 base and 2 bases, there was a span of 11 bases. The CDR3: CASSLVARSQETQYF. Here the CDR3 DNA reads TGTGCCAGCAGCTTAGTCGCCAGATCTCAAGAGACCCAGTACTTC.

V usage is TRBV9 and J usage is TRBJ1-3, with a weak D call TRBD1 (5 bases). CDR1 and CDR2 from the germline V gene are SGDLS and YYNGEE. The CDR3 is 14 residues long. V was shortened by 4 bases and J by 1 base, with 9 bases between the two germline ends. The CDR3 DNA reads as TGTGCCAGCAGCACGGACATGTCTGGAAACACCATATATTTT. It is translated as CASSTDMSGNTIYF.

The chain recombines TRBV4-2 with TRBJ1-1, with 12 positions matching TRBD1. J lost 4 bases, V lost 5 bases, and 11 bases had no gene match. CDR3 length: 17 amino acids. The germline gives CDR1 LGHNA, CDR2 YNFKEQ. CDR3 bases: TGTGCCAGCAGCTCACCGGGACAGGGGGCGGGAAGCACTGAAGCTTTCTTT. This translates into CASSSPGQGAGSTEAFF.

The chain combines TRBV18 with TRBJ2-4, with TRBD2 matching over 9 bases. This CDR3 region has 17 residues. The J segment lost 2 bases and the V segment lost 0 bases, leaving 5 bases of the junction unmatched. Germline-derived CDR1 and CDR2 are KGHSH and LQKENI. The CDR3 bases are TGTGCCAGCTCACCACCCTGGACTAGCGACACCAAAAACATTCAGTACTTC. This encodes CASSPPWTSDTKNIQYF.

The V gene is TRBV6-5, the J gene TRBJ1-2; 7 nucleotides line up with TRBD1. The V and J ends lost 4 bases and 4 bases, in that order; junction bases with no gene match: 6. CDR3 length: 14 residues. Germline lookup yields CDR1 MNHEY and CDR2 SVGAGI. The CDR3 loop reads CASSSAAGGYGYTF. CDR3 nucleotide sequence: TGTGCCAGCAGTTCCGCGGCAGGGGGCTATGGCTACACCTTC.

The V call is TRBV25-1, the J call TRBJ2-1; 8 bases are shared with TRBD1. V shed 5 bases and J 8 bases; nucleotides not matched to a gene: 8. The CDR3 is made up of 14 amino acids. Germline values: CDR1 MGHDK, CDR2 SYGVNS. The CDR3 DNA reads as TGTGCCAGCAGTTACCGGACAGGGATGGATGAGCAGTTCTTC. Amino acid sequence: CASSYRTGMDEQFF.

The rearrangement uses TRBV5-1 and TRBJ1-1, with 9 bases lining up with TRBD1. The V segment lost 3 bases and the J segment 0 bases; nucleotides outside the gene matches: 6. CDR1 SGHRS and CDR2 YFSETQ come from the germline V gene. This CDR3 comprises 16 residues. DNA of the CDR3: TGCGCCAGCAGCTGGGGACAGGGTACGATGAACACTGAAGCTTTCTTT. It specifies CASSWGQGTMNTEAFF.

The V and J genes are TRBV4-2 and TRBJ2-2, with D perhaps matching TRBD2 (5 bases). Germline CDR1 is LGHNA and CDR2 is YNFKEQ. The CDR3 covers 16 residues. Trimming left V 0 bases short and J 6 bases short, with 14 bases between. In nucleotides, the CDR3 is TGTGCCAGCAGCCAAGATCTTTTAGGAGGCGCCGGGGAGCTGTTTTTT. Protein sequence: CASSQDLLGGAGELFF.

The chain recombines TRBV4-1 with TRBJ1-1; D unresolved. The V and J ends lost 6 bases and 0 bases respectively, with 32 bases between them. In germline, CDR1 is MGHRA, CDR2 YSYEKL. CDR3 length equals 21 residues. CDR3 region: CASRPTRPPNQDRPMNTEAFF. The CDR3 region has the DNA TGCGCCAGCAGGCCCACCCGCCCCCCCAATCAGGATCGCCCTATGAACACTGAAGCTTTCTTT.

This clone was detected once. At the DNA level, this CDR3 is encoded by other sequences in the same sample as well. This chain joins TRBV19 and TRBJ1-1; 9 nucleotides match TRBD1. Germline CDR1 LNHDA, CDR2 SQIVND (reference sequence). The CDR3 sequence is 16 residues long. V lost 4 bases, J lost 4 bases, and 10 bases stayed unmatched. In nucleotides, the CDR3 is TGTGCCAGTAGTACCGGACAGGGGAGGGTAAGCACTGAAGCTTTCTTT. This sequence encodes CASSTGQGRVSTEAFF.

The DNA for the CDR3 is TGCAGCTATGCAGCCTCGAGGAATCAGCCCCAGCATTTT. This translates into CSYAASRNQPQHF. The rearrangement joins TRBV29-1 to TRBJ1-5; no definite D call. The CDR3 runs 13 residues. Germline V gives CDR1 SQVTM, CDR2 ANQGSEA. Trimming stripped 8 bases from V and 4 bases from J, with 15 bases between.

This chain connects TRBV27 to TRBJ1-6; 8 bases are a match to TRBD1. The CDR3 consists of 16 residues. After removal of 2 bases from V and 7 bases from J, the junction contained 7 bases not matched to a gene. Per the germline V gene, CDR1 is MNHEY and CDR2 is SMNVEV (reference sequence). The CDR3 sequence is CASSLPPDRGNSPLHF. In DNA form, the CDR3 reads TGTGCCAGCAGTTTACCCCCCGACAGGGGAAATTCACCCCTCCACTTT.

CDR3 sequence: CASSPQGTSYTGELFF. As DNA, the CDR3 is TGCGCCAGCAGCCCACAAGGAACTAGTTACACCGGGGAGCTGTTTTTT. The gene calls are TRBV5-1 and TRBJ2-2; TRBD2 is a possible D gene (5 bases). The germline CDR1 and CDR2 sequences are SGHRS and YFSETQ. The germline V and J ends were trimmed by 4 bases and 3 bases, with 16 bases remaining between them. The length of the CDR3 is 16 residues.

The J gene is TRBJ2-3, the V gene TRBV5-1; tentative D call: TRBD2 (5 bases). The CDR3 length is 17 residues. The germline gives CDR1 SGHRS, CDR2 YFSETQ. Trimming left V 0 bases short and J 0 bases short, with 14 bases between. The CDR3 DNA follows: TGCGCCAGCAGCTTGGCAGTGGGTAGCGTGAGCACAGATACGCAGTATTTT. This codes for CASSLAVGSVSTDTQYF. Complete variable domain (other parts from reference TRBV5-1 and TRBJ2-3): KAGVTQTPRYLIKTRGQQVTLSCSPISGHRSVSWYQQTPGQGLQFLFEYFSETQRNKGNFPGRFSGRQFSNSRSEMNVSTLELGDSALYLCASSLAVGSVSTDTQYFGPGTRLTVL.

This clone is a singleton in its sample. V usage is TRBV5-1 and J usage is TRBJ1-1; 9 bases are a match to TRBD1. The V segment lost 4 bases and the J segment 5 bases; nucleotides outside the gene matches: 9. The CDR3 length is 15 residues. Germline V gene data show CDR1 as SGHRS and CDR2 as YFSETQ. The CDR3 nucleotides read TGCGCCAGCAGCACCCGGACAGGGGATGGAACTGAAGCTTTCTTT. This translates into CASSTRTGDGTEAFF.

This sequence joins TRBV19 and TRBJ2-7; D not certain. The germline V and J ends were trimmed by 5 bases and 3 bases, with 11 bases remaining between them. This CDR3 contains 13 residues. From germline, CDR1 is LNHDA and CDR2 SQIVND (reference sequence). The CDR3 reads CASSSGLGYEQYF. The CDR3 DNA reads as TGTGCCAGTAGTTCGGGTCTCGGCTACGAGCAGTACTTC.

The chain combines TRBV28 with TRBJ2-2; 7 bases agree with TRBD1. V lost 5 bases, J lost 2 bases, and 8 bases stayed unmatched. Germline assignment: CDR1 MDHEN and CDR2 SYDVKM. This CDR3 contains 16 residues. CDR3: CASSHSGTENTGELFF. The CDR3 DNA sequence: TGTGCCAGCAGTCACTCCGGGACAGAAAACACCGGGGAGCTGTTTTTT. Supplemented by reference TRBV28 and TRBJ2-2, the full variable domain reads DVKVTQSSRYLVKRTGEKVFLECVQDMDHENMFWYRQDPGLGLRLIYFSYDVKMKEKGDIPEGYSVSREKKERFSLILESASTNQTSMYLCASSHSGTENTGELFFGEGSRLTVL.

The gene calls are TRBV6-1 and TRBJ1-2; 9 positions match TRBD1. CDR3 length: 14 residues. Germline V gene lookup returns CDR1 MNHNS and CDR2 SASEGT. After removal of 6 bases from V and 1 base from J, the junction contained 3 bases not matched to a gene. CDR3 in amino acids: CASRDRGGNYGYTF. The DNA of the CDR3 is TGTGCCAGCAGGGACAGGGGAGGTAACTATGGCTACACCTTC.

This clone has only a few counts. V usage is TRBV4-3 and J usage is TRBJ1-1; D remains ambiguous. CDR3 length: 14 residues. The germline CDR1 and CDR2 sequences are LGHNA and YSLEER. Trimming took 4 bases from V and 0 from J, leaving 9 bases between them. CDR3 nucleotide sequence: TGCGCCAGCAGCCTGGTCGGAGTGAACACTGAAGCTTTCTTT. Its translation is CASSLVGVNTEAFF.

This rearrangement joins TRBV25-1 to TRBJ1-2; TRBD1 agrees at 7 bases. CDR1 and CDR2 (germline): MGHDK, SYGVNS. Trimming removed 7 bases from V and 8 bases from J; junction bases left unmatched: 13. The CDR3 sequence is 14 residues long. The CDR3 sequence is CASNSPRGAGGYTF. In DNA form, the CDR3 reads TGTGCCAGCAACTCCCCCAGGGGGGCTGGGGGCTACACCTTC.

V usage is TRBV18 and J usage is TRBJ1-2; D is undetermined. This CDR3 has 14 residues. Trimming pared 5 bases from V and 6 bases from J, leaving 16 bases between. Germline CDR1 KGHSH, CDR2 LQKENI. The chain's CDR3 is CASSEQKSRDGYTF. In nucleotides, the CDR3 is TGTGCCAGCTCAGAACAAAAAAGTCGGGATGGCTACACCTTC. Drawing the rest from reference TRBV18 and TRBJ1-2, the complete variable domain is NAGVMQNPRHLVRRRGQEARLRCSPMKGHSHVYWYRQLPEEGLKFMVYLQKENIIDESGMPKERFSAEFPKEGPSILRIQQVVRGDSAAYFCASSEQKSRDGYTFGSGTRLTVV.

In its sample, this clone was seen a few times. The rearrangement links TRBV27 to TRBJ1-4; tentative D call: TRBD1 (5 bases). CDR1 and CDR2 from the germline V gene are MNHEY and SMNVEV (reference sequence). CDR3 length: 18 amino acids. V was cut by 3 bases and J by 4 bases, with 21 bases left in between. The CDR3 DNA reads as TGTGCCAGCAGTTTGAAGCTGACATCCAGGAGGGGTAATGAAAAACTGTTTTTT. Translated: CASSLKLTSRRGNEKLFF.

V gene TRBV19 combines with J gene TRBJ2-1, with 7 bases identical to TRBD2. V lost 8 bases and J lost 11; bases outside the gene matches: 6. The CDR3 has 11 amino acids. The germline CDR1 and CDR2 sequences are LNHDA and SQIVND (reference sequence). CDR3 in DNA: TGTGCCAGTTCGCCGGGGGGAAAGCAGTTCTTC. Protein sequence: CASSPGGKQFF.

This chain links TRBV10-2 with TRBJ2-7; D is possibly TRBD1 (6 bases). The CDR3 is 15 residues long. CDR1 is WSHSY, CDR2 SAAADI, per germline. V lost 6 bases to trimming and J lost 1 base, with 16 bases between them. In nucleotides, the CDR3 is TGCGCCAGCAGCCACCCCGGGACAACATCCTACGAGCAGTACTTC. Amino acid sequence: CASSHPGTTSYEQYF.

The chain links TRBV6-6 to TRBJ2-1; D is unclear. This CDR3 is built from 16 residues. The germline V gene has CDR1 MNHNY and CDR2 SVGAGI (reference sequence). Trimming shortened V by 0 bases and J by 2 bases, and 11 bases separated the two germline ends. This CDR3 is CASSYSPRPTYNEQFF. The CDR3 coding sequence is TGTGCCAGCAGTTACTCACCCAGGCCGACCTACAATGAGCAGTTCTTC.

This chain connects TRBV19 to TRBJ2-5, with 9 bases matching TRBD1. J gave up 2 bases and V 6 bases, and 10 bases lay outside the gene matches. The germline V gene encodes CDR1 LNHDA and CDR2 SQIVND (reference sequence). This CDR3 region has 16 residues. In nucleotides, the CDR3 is TGTGCCAGTAGCCGGGGAGGGACAGGGCTTCAAGAGACCCAGTACTTC. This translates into CASSRGGTGLQETQYF. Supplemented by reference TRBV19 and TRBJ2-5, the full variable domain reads DGGITQSPKYLFRKEGQNVTLSCEQNLNHDAMYWYRQDPGQGLRLIYYSQIVNDFQKGDIAEGYSVSREKKESFPLTVTSAQKNPTAFYLCASSRGGTGLQETQYFGPGTRLLVL.

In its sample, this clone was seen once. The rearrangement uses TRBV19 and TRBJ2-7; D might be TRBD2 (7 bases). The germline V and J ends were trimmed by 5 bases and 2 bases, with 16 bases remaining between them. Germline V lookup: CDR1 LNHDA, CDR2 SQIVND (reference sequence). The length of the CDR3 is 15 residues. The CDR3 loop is CASSASGAGAYEQYF. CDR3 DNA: TGTGCCAGTAGTGCATCAGGGGCGGGGGCCTACGAGCAGTACTTC. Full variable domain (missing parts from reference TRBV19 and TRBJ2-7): DGGITQSPKYLFRKEGQNVTLSCEQNLNHDAMYWYRQDPGQGLRLIYYSQIVNDFQKGDIAEGYSVSREKKESFPLTVTSAQKNPTAFYLCASSASGAGAYEQYFGPGTRLTVT.

CDR3 sequence reads: CASSFGPAGENQPQHF. The CDR3 region has the DNA TGTGCCAGCAGCTTTGGCCCTGCGGGCGAAAATCAGCCCCAGCATTTT. The chain uses TRBV5-4 and TRBJ1-5; D uncertain. Between the trimmed V and J ends, which lost 2 bases and 4 bases, there was a span of 16 bases. CDR3 length equals 16 residues. CDR1 is SGHNT and CDR2 is YYREEE in the germline V gene (reference sequence).

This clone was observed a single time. Here the CDR3 DNA reads TGCGCCAGCAGCTTGGTGACAGGGGGGGACACTGAAGCTTTCTTT. Translating it yields CASSLVTGGDTEAFF. The chain links TRBV5-1 to TRBJ1-1; 9 bases are shared with TRBD1. From germline, CDR1 is SGHRS and CDR2 YFSETQ. The ends lost 0 bases at V and 3 bases at J; junction bases unmatched: 3. This CDR3 has 15 amino acids.